Listed below are T cell receptor beta chains from one sample, sequenced in a study of blood T cell repertoires in COVID-19. TCRdb's copy holds only in-frame clones and misses some; the assay was immunoSEQ multiplex PCR. The sample includes 150,000 to 200,000 clones, approximately 78% of them seen just once. The sample taken for sequencing was peripheral blood. These receptors came from a woman older than 75 with COVID-19, enrolled during active disease. Each CDR3 is given with its conserved first and last residue. Fields, in order: J gene, D gene, V gene, clone size, CDR3 protein, CDR3 DNA. D genes are given only for firm matches. Some rows have no size entry. The others give once, few or many, or a class for an expanded clone.

TRBJ1-2	-	TRBV7-9	-	CASSLDSRNYGYTF	TGTGCCAGCAGCTTGGACAGCCGTAACTATGGCTACACCTTC
TRBJ2-7	TRBD1	TRBV3-1/TRBV3-2	few	CASSHGTDYEQYF	TGTGCCAGCAGTCACGGGACAGATTACGAGCAGTACTTC
TRBJ2-7	TRBD2	TRBV28	-	CASSLLTGGDSYEQYF	TGTGCCAGCAGTTTACTTACCGGGGGGGACTCCTACGAGCAGTACTTC
TRBJ1-4	-	TRBV6-1	-	CASSGPRRGTSNEKLFF	TGTGCCAGCAGTGGGCCTCGAAGGGGGACCTCTAATGAAAAACTGTTTTTT
TRBJ1-2	TRBD1	TRBV5-1	-	CASSLGQGVNYGYTF	TGCGCCAGCAGCTTGGGACAGGGGGTTAACTATGGCTACACCTTC
TRBJ2-3	-	TRBV24-1	-	CATSDFPVTDTQYF	TGTGCCACCAGTGATTTCCCAGTCACAGATACGCAGTATTTT
TRBJ2-5	-	TRBV7-9	-	CASSRYSERETQYF	TGTGCCAGCAGCCGCTATTCGGAGAGGGAGACCCAGTACTTC
TRBJ2-5	TRBD2	TRBV11-3	-	CASSTRYGTSGGLTQYF	TGTGCCAGCAGCACACGCTACGGGACTAGCGGGGGTCTGACCCAGTACTTC
TRBJ1-1	TRBD1	TRBV11-3	-	CASSPGQALQNTEAFF	TGTGCCAGCAGCCCAGGACAGGCGTTACAGAACACTGAAGCTTTCTTT
TRBJ1-3	-	TRBV6-5	many	CASGHPGNTIYF	TGTGCCAGCGGCCATCCCGGAAACACCATATATTTT
TRBJ1-4	-	TRBV2	-	CATSQESRRPNEKLFF	TGTGCCACCTCACAAGAGTCCAGGCGCCCTAATGAAAAACTGTTTTTT
TRBJ1-2	-	TRBV28	few	CASRRQVYGYTF	TGTGCCAGCAGGAGACAAGTTTATGGCTACACCTTC
TRBJ2-7	-	TRBV9	-	CASSAGLGTYEQYF	TGTGCCAGCAGCGCCGGACTGGGTACCTACGAGCAGTACTTC
TRBJ1-5	-	TRBV6-5	-	CASTERGATDQPQHF	TGTGCCAGCACCGAGCGGGGGGCTACTGATCAGCCCCAGCATTTT
TRBJ2-3	-	TRBV7-2	-	CASSLVAFHTDTQYF	TGTGCCAGCAGCTTAGTCGCGTTCCACACAGATACGCAGTATTTT
TRBJ2-7	-	TRBV27	-	CASSFSPFYEQYF	TGTGCCAGCAGTTTCTCCCCTTTCTACGAGCAGTACTTC
TRBJ2-7	TRBD2	TRBV10-3	-	CAIRPARLAGAYEQYF	TGTGCCATCAGGCCCGCCCGACTAGCGGGGGCCTACGAGCAGTACTTC
TRBJ2-2	TRBD2	TRBV5-5	-	CASSLREDKSNTGELFF	TGTGCCAGCAGCTTGCGGGAGGACAAATCGAACACCGGGGAGCTGTTTTTT
TRBJ2-7	TRBD2	TRBV2	once	CASSERGGYEQYF	TGTGCCAGCAGTGAGCGGGGGGGCTACGAGCAGTACTTC
TRBJ1-1	-	TRBV27	-	CASSYGTNTEAFF	TGTGCCAGCAGTTACGGGACAAACACTGAAGCTTTCTTT
TRBJ2-5	TRBD2	TRBV3-1/TRBV3-2	-	CASSQEAPGLAETQYF	TGTGCCAGCAGCCAAGAGGCCCCGGGACTAGCAGAGACCCAGTACTTC
TRBJ1-6	TRBD1	TRBV3-1/TRBV3-2	-	CASSPRDRMKPLHF	TGTGCCAGCAGCCCTCGGGACAGGATGAAACCCCTCCACTTT
TRBJ1-2	-	TRBV5-4	-	CASSLGDGGGDYGYTF	TGTGCCAGCAGCTTGGGAGACGGGGGGGGTGACTATGGCTACACCTTC
TRBJ2-3	-	TRBV29-1	-	CSFVIGTSSTDTQYF	TGCAGCTTCGTTATAGGGACTTCTAGCACAGATACGCAGTATTTT
TRBJ1-2	TRBD1	TRBV5-4	-	CASSLEKQGDYGYTF	TGTGCCAGCAGCTTAGAGAAACAGGGGGACTATGGCTACACCTTC
TRBJ2-1	TRBD1	TRBV7-6	-	CASSFLPGQGYNEQFF	TGTGCCAGCAGCTTCTTGCCGGGACAGGGGTACAATGAGCAGTTCTTC
TRBJ2-3	-	TRBV19	once	CASSIGGSSSTDTQYF	TGTGCCAGTAGTATCGGAGGTAGCTCTAGCACAGATACGCAGTATTTT
TRBJ1-1	-	TRBV18	once	CASSAGLGTEAFF	TGTGCCAGCTCAGCGGGCCTAGGGACTGAAGCTTTCTTT
TRBJ1-1	-	TRBV5-1	-	CASRGPWNTEAFF	TGCGCCAGCCGCGGCCCCTGGAACACTGAAGCTTTCTTT
TRBJ2-1	-	TRBV5-1	-	CASSLYRESSYNEQFF	TGCGCCAGCAGCTTATATAGGGAGAGCTCCTACAATGAGCAGTTCTTC
TRBJ2-1	-	TRBV5-4	-	CASSLSGTSYNEQFF	TGTGCCAGCAGCTTGAGCGGAACCTCCTACAATGAGCAGTTCTTC
TRBJ2-3	TRBD1	TRBV6-2/TRBV6-3	-	CASSYWTGGDTQYF	TGTGCCAGCAGTTACTGGACAGGGGGCGATACGCAGTATTTT
TRBJ2-7	-	TRBV20-1	-	CSVGGRYEQYF	TGCAGTGTCGGGGGGCGCTACGAGCAGTACTTC
TRBJ1-2	-	TRBV24-1	once	CATSFGSVGVGGYTF	TGTGCCACCAGTTTTGGCAGCGTCGGGGTCGGGGGCTACACCTTC
TRBJ2-7	TRBD1	TRBV6-4	-	CASSAGGDEQYF	TGTGCCAGCAGTGCAGGGGGCGACGAGCAGTACTTC
TRBJ2-5	TRBD2	TRBV5-1	-	CASSTSSGGDDLKTQYF	TGCGCCAGCAGCACTTCTAGCGGGGGGGACGATCTGAAGACCCAGTACTTC
TRBJ2-1	-	TRBV27	few	CASSFSLYHDYNEQFF	TGTGCCAGCAGTTTCTCGCTATACCACGACTACAATGAGCAGTTCTTC
TRBJ1-1	-	TRBV29-1	-	CSVGVHGQYTEAFF	TGCAGCGTTGGAGTCCACGGACAGTACACTGAAGCTTTCTTT
TRBJ1-5	TRBD1	TRBV19	-	CASLDRGLRQNQPQHF	TGTGCCAGCCTGGACAGGGGGCTACGTCAAAATCAGCCCCAGCATTTT
TRBJ2-1	TRBD2	TRBV4-3	once	CASSQDRGGYNEQFF	TGCGCCAGCAGCCAAGACCGGGGGGGATACAATGAGCAGTTCTTC
TRBJ2-4	TRBD1	TRBV12-3/TRBV12-4	-	CASSEDRYIQYF	TGTGCCAGCAGTGAGGACAGGTACATTCAGTACTTC
TRBJ2-5	TRBD1	TRBV7-9	-	CASSLAGGLWETQYF	TGTGCCAGCAGCTTAGCAGGGGGCTTGTGGGAGACCCAGTACTTC
TRBJ2-2	-	TRBV15	-	CATSRENEGGYTGELFF	TGTGCCACCAGCAGAGAAAACGAGGGAGGCTACACCGGGGAGCTGTTTTTT
TRBJ2-3	-	TRBV15	-	CATRKGSGWTDTQYF	TGTGCCACCAGAAAAGGGTCAGGGTGGACAGATACGCAGTATTTT
TRBJ2-3	TRBD2	TRBV7-9	-	CASSLGASGWRDTQYF	TGTGCCAGCAGCTTAGGGGCTAGCGGATGGAGGGATACGCAGTATTTT
TRBJ1-2	TRBD1	TRBV27	few	CASSPWTGHGYTF	TGTGCCAGCAGTCCGTGGACAGGGCACGGCTACACCTTC
TRBJ1-2	TRBD1	TRBV2	-	CASSAVGGDGYTF	TGTGCCAGCAGTGCGGTAGGGGGCGACGGCTACACCTTC
TRBJ2-7	-	TRBV28	-	CASSVDTHTPYEQYF	TGTGCCAGCAGTGTCGACACGCACACCCCCTACGAGCAGTACTTC
TRBJ2-5	-	TRBV28	-	CASSPGLGGKTQYF	TGTGCCAGCAGCCCGGGGCTAGGAGGGAAGACCCAGTACTTC
TRBJ2-1	-	TRBV9	-	CASSAGSYNEQFF	TGTGCCAGCAGTGCCGGCTCCTACAATGAGCAGTTCTTC
TRBJ1-2	-	TRBV24-1	-	CATSPGDYGYTF	TGTGCCACCTCGCCAGGGGACTATGGCTACACCTTC
TRBJ2-5	TRBD2	TRBV7-2	-	CASSLSGGEETQYF	TGTGCCAGCAGCTTATCGGGAGGCGAAGAGACCCAGTACTTC
TRBJ2-7	TRBD2	TRBV5-6	once	CASSYLSGRTAEQYF	TGTGCCAGCAGCTACCTGAGCGGGAGGACCGCCGAGCAGTACTTC
TRBJ2-7	TRBD1	TRBV7-9	-	CASSLIEGGGSEQYF	TGTGCCAGCAGCTTAATTGAAGGGGGCGGTTCCGAGCAGTACTTC
TRBJ2-7	-	TRBV6-5	once	CASKGTFYEQYF	TGTGCCAGCAAAGGGACTTTCTACGAGCAGTACTTC
TRBJ2-1	TRBD2	TRBV6-6	-	CASREEAGELEQFF	TGTGCCAGCAGGGAGGAAGCGGGAGAGCTTGAGCAGTTCTTC
TRBJ1-2	-	TRBV3-1/TRBV3-2	-	CASSQDWPREDGYTF	TGTGCCAGCAGCCAAGATTGGCCCAGGGAGGATGGCTACACCTTC
TRBJ1-1	-	TRBV19	-	CASSPIVGEAFF	TGTGCCAGTAGTCCAATTGTCGGTGAAGCTTTCTTT